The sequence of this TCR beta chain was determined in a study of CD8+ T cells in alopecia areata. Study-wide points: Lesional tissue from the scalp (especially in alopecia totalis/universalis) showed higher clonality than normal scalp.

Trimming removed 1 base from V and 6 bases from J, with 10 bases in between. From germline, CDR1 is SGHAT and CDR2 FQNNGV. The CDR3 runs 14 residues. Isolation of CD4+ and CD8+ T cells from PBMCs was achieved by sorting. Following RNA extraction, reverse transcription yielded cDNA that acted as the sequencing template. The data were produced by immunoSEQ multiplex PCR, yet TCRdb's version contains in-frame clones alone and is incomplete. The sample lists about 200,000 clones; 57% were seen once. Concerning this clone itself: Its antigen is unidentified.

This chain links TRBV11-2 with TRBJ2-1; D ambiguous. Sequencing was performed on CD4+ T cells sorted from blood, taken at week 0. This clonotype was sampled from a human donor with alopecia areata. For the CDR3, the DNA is TGTGCCAGCAGCTTAGGACTGAGAGGCAATGAGCAGTTCTTC. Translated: CASSLGLRGNEQFF.